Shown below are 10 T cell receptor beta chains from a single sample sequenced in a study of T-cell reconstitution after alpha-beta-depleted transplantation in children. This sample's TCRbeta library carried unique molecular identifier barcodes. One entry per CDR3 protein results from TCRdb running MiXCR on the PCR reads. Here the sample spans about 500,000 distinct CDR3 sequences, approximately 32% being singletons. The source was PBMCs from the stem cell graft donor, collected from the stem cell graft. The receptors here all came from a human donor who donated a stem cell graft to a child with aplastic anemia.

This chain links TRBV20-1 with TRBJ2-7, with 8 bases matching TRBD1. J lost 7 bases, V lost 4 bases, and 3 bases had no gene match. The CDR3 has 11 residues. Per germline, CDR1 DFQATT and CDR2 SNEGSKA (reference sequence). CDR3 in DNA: TGCAGTGCTACAGGGGGCGGGGAGCAGTACTTC. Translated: CSATGGGEQYF.

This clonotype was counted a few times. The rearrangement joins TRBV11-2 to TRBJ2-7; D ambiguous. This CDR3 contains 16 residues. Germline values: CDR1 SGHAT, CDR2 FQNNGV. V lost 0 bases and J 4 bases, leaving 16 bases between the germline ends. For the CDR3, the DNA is TGTGCCAGCAGCTTAGATCTTGAAACCGGGCGTTACGAGCAGTACGTC. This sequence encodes CASSLDLETGRYEQYV.

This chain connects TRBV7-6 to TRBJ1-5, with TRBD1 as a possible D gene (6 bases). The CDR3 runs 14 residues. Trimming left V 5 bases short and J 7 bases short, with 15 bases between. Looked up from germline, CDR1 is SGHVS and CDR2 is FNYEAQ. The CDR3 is CASSPQGLGQPQHF. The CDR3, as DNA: TGTGCCAGCAGCCCACAGGGTTTGGGGCAGCCCCAGCATTTT.

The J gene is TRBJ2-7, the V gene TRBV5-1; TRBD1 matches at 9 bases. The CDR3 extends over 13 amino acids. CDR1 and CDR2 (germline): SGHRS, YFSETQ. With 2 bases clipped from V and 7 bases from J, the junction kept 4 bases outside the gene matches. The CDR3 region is CASSLLTGGEQYV. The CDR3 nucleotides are TGCGCCAGCAGCTTACTGACAGGGGGAGAGCAGTACGTC.

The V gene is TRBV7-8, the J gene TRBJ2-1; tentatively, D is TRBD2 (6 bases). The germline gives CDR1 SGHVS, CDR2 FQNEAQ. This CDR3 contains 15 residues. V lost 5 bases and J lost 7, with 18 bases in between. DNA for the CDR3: TGTGCCAGCAGCCCAACCGGGACTCCTAAAAATGAGCAGTTCTTC. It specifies CASSPTGTPKNEQFF.

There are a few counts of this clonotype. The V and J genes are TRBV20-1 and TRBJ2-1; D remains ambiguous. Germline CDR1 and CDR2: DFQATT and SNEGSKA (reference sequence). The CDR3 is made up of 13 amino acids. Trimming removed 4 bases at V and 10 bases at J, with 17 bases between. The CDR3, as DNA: TGCAGTGCTACCCGGGCTTCCCTCCAGGAGCAGTTCTTC. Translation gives CSATRASLQEQFF.

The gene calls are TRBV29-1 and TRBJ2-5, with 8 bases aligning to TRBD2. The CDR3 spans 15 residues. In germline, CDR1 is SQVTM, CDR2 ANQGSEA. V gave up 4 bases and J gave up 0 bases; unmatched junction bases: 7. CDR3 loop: CSVVLNSGNQETQYF. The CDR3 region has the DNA TGCAGCGTTGTCTTGAATAGCGGGAACCAAGAGACCCAGTACTTC.

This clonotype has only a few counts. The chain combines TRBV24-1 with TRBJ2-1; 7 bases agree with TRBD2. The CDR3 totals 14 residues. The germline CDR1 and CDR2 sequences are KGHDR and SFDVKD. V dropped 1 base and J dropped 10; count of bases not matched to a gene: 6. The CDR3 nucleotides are TGTGCCACCAGTGATTTTGGGGGGGTAGAGGAGCAGTTCTTC. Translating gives CATSDFGGVEEQFF.

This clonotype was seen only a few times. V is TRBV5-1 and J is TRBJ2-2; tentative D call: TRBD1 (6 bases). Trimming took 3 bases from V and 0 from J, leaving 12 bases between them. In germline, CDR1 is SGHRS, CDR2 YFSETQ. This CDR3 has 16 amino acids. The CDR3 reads CASSSTGTPNTGELFF. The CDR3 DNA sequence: TGCGCCAGCAGCTCGACCGGGACACCGAACACCGGGGAGCTGTTTTTT.

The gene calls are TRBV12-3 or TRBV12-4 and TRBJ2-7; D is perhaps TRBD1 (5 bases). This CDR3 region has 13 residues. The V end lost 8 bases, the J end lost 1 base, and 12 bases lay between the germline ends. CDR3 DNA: TGTGCCAGCTCTCCAGGGATGTCCTACGAGCAGTACTTC. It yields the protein CASSPGMSYEQYF.